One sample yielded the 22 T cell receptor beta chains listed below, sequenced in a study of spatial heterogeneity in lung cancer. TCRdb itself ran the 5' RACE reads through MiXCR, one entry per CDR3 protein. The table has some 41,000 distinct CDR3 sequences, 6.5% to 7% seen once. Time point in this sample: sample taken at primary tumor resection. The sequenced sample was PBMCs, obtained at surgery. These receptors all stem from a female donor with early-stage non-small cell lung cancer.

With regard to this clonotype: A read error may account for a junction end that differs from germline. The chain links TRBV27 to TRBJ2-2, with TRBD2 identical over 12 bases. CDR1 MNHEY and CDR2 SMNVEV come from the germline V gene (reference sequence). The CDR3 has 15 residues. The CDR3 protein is CASSPGLAGTGELFF. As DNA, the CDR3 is TGTGCCAGCAGCCCGGGACTAGCGGGTACCGGGGAGCTTTTTTTT.

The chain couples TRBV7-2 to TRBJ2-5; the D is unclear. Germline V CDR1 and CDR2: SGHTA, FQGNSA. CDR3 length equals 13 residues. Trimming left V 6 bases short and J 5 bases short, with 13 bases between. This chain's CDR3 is CASSYRTMETQYF. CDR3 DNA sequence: TGTGCCAGCAGTTATAGGACCATGGAGACCCAGTACTTC.

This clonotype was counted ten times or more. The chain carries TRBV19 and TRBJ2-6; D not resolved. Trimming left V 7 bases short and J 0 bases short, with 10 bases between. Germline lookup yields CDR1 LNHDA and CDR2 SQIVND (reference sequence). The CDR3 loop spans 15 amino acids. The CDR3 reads CASTLSLSGANVLTF. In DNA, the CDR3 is TGTGCCAGTACCTTGAGTCTCTCTGGGGCCAACGTCCTGACTTTC.

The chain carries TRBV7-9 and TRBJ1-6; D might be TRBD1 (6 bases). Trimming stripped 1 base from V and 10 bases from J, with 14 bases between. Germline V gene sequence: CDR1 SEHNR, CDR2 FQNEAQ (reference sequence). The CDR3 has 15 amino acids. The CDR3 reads CASSLEQGGYSPLHF. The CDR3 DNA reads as TGTGCCAGCAGCTTAGAACAGGGAGGGTACTCACCCCTCCACTTT.

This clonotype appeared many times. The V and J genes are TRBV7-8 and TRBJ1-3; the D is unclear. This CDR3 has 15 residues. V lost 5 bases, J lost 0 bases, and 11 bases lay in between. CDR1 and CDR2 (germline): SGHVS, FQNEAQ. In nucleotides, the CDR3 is TGTGCCAGCAGCAAGGACGGGCTCTCTGGAAACACCATATATTTT. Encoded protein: CASSKDGLSGNTIYF. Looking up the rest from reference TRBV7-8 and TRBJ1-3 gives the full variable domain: GAGVSQSPRYKVAKRGQDVALRCDPISGHVSLFWYQQALGQGPEFLTYFQNEAQLDKSGLPSDRFFAERPEGSVSTLKIQRTQQEDSAVYLCASSKDGLSGNTIYFGEGSWLTVV.

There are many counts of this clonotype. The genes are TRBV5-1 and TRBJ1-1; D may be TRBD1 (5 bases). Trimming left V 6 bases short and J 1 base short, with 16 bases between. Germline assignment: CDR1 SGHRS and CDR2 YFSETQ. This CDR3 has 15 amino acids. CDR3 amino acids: CASTVQGNENTEAFF. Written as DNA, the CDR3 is TGCGCCAGCACTGTTCAGGGTAATGAGAACACTGAAGCTTTCTTT.

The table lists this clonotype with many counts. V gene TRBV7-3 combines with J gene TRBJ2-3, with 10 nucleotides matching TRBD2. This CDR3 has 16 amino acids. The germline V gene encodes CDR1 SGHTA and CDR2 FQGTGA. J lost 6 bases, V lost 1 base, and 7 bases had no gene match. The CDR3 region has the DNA TGTGCCAGCAGCTTAAGGCTAGCGGGGGTCCGGGATACGCAGTATTTT. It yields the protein CASSLRLAGVRDTQYF. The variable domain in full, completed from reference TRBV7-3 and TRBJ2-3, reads GAGVSQTPSNKVTEKGKYVELRCDPISGHTALYWYRQSLGQGPEFLIYFQGTGAADDSGLPNDRFFAVRPEGSVSTLKIQRTERGDSAVYLCASSLRLAGVRDTQYFGPGTRLTVL.

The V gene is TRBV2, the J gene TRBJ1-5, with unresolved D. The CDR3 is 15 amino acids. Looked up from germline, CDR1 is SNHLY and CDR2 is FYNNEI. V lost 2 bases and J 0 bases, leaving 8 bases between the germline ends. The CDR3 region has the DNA TGTGCCAGCAGTGAACATAGGGTTAGCAATCAGCCCCAGCATTTT. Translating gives CASSEHRVSNQPQHF.

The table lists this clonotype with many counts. The CDR3 protein is CASSLAGGVYNEQFF. CDR3 nucleotide sequence: TGTGCCAGCAGCTTAGCGGGGGGAGTCTACAATGAGCAGTTCTTC. The gene calls are TRBV7-2 and TRBJ2-1, with D tentatively TRBD2 (6 bases). V was shortened by 0 bases and J by 3 bases, with 9 bases between the two germline ends. In germline, CDR1 is SGHTA, CDR2 FQGNSA. This CDR3 region has 15 residues. The full variable domain, completed using reference TRBV7-2 and TRBJ2-1, is GAGVSQSPSNKVTEKGKDVELRCDPISGHTALYWYRQSLGQGLEFLIYFQGNSAPDKSGLPSDRFSAERTGGSVSTLTIQRTQQEDSAVYLCASSLAGGVYNEQFFGPGTRLTVL.

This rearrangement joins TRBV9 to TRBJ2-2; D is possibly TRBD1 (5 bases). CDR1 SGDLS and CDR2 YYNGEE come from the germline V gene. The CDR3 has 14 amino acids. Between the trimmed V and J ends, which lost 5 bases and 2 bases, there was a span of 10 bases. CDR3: CASSRQLNTGELFF. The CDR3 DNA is TGTGCCAGCAGTCGACAGCTTAACACCGGGGAGCTGTTTTTT.

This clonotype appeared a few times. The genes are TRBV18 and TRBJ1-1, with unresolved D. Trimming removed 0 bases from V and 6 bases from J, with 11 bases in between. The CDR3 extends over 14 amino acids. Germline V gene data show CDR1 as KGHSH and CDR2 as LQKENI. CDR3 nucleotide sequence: TGTGCCAGCTCACCACCGGCGCTGGCATCTGAAGCTTTCTTT. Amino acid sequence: CASSPPALASEAFF.

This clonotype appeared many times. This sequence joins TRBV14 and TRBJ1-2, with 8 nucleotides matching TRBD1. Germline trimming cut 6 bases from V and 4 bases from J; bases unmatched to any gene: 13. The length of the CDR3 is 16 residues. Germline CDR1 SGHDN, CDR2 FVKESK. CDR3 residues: CASSSSGQGPIYGYTF. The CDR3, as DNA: TGTGCCAGCAGTAGTTCCGGACAGGGACCGATCTATGGCTACACCTTC.

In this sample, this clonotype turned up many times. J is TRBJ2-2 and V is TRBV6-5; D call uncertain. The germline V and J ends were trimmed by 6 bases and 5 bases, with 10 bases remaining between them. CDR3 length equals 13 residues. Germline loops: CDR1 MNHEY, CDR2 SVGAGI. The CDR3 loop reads CASSLVMTGELFF. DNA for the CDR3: TGTGCCAGCAGCCTAGTGATGACCGGGGAGCTGTTTTTT.

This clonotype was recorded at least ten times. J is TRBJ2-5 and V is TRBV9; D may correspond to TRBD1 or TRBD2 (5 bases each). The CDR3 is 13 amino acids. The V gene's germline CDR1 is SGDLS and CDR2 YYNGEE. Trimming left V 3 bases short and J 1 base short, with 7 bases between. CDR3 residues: CASSGGAQETQYF. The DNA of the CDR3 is TGTGCCAGCAGCGGAGGGGCCCAAGAGACCCAGTACTTC.

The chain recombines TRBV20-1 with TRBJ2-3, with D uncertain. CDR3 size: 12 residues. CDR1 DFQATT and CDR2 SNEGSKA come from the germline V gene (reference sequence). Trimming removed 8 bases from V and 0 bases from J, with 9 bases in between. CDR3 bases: TGCAGTTTTGGACGGAGCACAGATACGCAGTATTTT. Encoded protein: CSFGRSTDTQYF.

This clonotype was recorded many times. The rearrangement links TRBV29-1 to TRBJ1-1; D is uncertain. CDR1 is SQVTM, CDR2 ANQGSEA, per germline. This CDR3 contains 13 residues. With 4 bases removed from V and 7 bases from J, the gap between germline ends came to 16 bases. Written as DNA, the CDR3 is TGCAGCGTTGTAGGGCAAGTTTGGAATGAAGCTTTCTTT. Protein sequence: CSVVGQVWNEAFF.

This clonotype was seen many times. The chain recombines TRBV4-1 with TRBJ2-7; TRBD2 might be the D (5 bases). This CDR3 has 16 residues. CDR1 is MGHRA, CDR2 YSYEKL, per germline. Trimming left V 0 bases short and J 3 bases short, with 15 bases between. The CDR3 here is CASSQDSGGPDYEQYF. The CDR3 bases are TGCGCCAGCAGCCAAGATAGTGGAGGTCCGGACTACGAGCAGTACTTC.

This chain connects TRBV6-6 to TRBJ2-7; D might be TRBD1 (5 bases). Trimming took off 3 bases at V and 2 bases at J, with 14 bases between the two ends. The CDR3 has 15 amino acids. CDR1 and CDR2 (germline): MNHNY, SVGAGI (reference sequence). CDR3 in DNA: TGTGCCAGCAGTTATGGCCAGGGCCCGACCTACGAGCAGTACTTC. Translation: CASSYGQGPTYEQYF.

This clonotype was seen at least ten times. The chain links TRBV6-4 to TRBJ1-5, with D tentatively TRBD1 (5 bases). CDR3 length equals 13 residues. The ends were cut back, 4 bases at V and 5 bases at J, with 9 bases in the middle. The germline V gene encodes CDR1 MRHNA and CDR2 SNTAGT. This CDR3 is CASSAQGDQPQHF. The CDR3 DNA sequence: TGTGCCAGCAGTGCTCAGGGCGATCAGCCCCAGCATTTT.

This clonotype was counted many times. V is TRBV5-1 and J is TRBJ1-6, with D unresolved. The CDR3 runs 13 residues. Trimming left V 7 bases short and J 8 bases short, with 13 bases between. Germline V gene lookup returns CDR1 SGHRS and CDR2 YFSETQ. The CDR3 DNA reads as TGCGCCAGCGGTCTGTCACCGGATTCACCCCTCCACTTT. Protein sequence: CASGLSPDSPLHF.

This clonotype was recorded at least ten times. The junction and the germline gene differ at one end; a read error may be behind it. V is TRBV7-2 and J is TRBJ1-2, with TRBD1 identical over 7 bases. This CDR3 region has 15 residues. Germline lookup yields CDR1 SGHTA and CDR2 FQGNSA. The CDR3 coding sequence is TGTGCCAGCAGTTTAGGGACAGCTGCTAACTATGGCTACACCTTC. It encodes CASSLGTAANYGYTF.

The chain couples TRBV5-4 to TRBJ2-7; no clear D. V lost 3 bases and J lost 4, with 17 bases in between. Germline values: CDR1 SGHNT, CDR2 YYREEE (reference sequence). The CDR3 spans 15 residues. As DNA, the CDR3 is TGTGCCAGCAGCTCTCGACAAGACTTCGGGTACGAGCAGTACTTC. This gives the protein CASSSRQDFGYEQYF. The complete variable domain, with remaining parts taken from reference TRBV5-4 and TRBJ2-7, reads ETGVTQSPTHLIKTRGQQVTLRCSSQSGHNTVSWYQQALGQGPQFIFQYYREEENGRGNFPPRFSGLQFPNYSSELNVNALELDDSALYLCASSSRQDFGYEQYFGPGTRLTVT.